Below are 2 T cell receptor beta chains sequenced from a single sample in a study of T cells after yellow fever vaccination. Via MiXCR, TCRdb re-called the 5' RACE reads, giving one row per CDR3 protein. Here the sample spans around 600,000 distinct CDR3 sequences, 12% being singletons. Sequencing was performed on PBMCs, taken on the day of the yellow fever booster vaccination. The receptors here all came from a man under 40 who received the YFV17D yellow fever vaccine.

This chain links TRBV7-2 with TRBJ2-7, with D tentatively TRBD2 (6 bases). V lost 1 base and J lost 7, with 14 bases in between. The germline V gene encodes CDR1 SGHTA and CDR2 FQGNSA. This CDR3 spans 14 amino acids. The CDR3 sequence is CASSLGDSSEEQYF. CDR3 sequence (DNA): TGTGCCAGCAGCTTAGGAGATTCTAGCGAGGAGCAGTACTTC.

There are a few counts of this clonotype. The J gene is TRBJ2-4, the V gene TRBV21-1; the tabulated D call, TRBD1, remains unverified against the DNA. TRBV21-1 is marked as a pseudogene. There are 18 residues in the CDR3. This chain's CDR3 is CASSKDRGEGLAKNIQYF. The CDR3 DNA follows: TGTGCCAGCAGCAAGGACAGGGGAGAGGGGTTAGCCAAAAACATTCAGTACTTC.